This entry lists 22 T cell receptor beta chains sequenced from one sample in a study of T cell changes during pregnancy in multiple sclerosis. Profiling relied on immunoSEQ multiplex PCR, and the TCRdb table lists in-frame clones only, not all of them. This sample carries some 37,000 clones, around 91% of them seen once, and the ten largest clones take 0.7% to 1%. The sequencing used CD4+ T cells from peripheral blood mononuclear cells, collected before pregnancy. All receptors derive from a female donor with multiple sclerosis, enrolled in a pregnancy study.

The chain links TRBV5-1 to TRBJ1-2; the match to TRBD1 covers 11 bases. Unmatched junction bases numbered 2, after V lost 4 bases and J lost 3 bases. The CDR3 totals 14 residues. Germline-derived CDR1 and CDR2 are SGHRS and YFSETQ. CDR3 amino acids: CASSRTGGDYGYTF. CDR3 bases: TGCGCCAGCAGCCGGACAGGGGGCGACTATGGCTACACCTTC.

The chain has TRBV29-1 and TRBJ2-1, with D perhaps TRBD2 (6 bases). V was clipped by 4 bases and J by 6 bases, with 10 bases between them. The germline gives CDR1 SQVTM, CDR2 ANQGSEA. The CDR3 extends over 12 amino acids. The CDR3 sequence is CSVGGVFNEQFF. CDR3 coding DNA: TGCAGCGTTGGGGGGGTATTCAATGAGCAGTTCTTC.

V is TRBV7-3 and J is TRBJ2-5; the match to TRBD2 covers 7 bases. J lost 5 bases, V lost 1 base, and 13 bases had no gene match. CDR1 SGHTA and CDR2 FQGTGA come from the germline V gene. The CDR3 runs to 17 residues. The CDR3 loop is CASSLRGLAGVGETQYF. The CDR3 DNA reads as TGTGCCAGCAGCTTAAGAGGCCTGGCGGGAGTTGGGGAGACCCAGTACTTC.

The V call is TRBV28, the J call TRBJ1-1; D gene ambiguous. V shed 7 bases and J shed 1 base, with 7 bases lying between them. CDR3 size: 12 residues. CDR1 and CDR2 (germline): MDHEN, SYDVKM. This chain's CDR3 is CASTVGNTEAFF. CDR3 DNA sequence: TGTGCCAGCACGGTTGGGAACACTGAAGCTTTCTTT.

CDR3 in DNA: TGTGCCAGCAGCTTCCGGGACAGGGGATGGGCGGACCAGCATTTT. Amino acids: CASSFRDRGWADQHF. The rearrangement uses TRBV7-8 and TRBJ1-5; 10 bases fit TRBD1. This CDR3 spans 15 amino acids. Losses at the gene ends were 3 bases for V and 12 bases for J; bases not matched to a gene: 11. Per germline, CDR1 SGHVS and CDR2 FQNEAQ. Using reference TRBV7-8 and TRBJ1-5 for the parts outside the CDR3, the full variable domain is GAGVSQSPRYKVAKRGQDVALRCDPISGHVSLFWYQQALGQGPEFLTYFQNEAQLDKSGLPSDRFFAERPEGSVSTLKIQRTQQEDSAVYLCASSFRDRGWADQHFGDGTRLSIL.

The genes are TRBV18 and TRBJ2-1; TRBD2 matches 8 bases. Germline V gives CDR1 KGHSH, CDR2 LQKENI. CDR3 length: 18 residues. V lost 5 bases, J lost 2 bases, and 14 bases stayed unmatched. CDR3 sequence (DNA): TGTGCCAGCTCATCTGGGCTAGCGGGTTCACGACCCTACAATGAGCAGTTCTTC. Its translation: CASSSGLAGSRPYNEQFF.

The chain links TRBV6-1 to TRBJ2-3; D is perhaps TRBD1 (6 bases). Trimming shortened V by 4 bases and J by 0 bases, and 14 bases separated the two germline ends. Germline loops: CDR1 MNHNS, CDR2 SASEGT. The CDR3 runs 16 residues. The CDR3 sequence is CASSGWGTTSTDTQYF. CDR3 nucleotides: TGTGCCAGCAGTGGATGGGGGACAACAAGCACAGATACGCAGTATTTT.

V and J are TRBV5-6 and TRBJ2-3; 7 bases line up with TRBD1. With V trimmed by 4 bases and J by 1 base, 9 bases remained unmatched. CDR3 length equals 16 residues. The germline V gene has CDR1 SGHDT and CDR2 YYEEEE. CDR3 DNA: TGTGCCAGCAGCATCCGACAGGGACGGGGCACAGATACGCAGTATTTT. Translation gives CASSIRQGRGTDTQYF.

V usage is TRBV27 and J usage is TRBJ2-3; 7 nucleotides agree with TRBD2. V was pared by 4 bases and J by 0 bases, with 13 bases of the junction left unmatched. The CDR3 totals 18 residues. Germline CDR1 is MNHEY and CDR2 is SMNVEV (reference sequence). CDR3 nucleotide sequence: TGTGCCAGCAGTTCCCGGGCTAGCGGACCGTCAAGCACAGATACGCAGTATTTT. Encoded protein: CASSSRASGPSSTDTQYF.

The chain couples TRBV6-6 to TRBJ1-1; perhaps TRBD1 as D (5 bases). V was trimmed by 1 base and J by 7 bases, leaving 10 bases between them. Germline V gene sequence: CDR1 MNHNY, CDR2 SVGAGI (reference sequence). There are 13 residues in the CDR3. CDR3 sequence reads: CASSYLGQGEAFF. CDR3 DNA sequence: TGTGCCAGCAGTTACTTGGGGCAAGGTGAAGCTTTCTTT.

The CDR3 loop reads CASSLGDSYEKLFF. The CDR3 DNA reads as TGCGCCAGCAGCTTGGGGGACTCTTATGAAAAACTGTTTTTT. The chain employs TRBV5-1 and TRBJ1-4, with a possible D match to TRBD1 (5 bases). Looked up from germline, CDR1 is SGHRS and CDR2 is YFSETQ. CDR3 length equals 14 residues. With 0 bases removed from V and 6 bases from J, the gap between germline ends came to 9 bases. The variable domain in full, with the rest retrieved from reference TRBV5-1 and TRBJ1-4, is KAGVTQTPRYLIKTRGQQVTLSCSPISGHRSVSWYQQTPGQGLQFLFEYFSETQRNKGNFPGRFSGRQFSNSRSEMNVSTLELGDSALYLCASSLGDSYEKLFFGSGTQLSVL.

This clone was picked up one time. V is TRBV7-6 and J is TRBJ2-7, with TRBD2 identical over 16 bases. Germline V gene sequence: CDR1 SGHVS, CDR2 FNYEAQ. The CDR3 consists of 15 residues. V shed 3 bases and J 7 bases; nucleotides not matched to a gene: 3. DNA of the CDR3: TGTGCCAGCAGCTTTGGGGGACTAGCGGGAGGGGAGCAGTACTTC. Its translation: CASSFGGLAGGEQYF.

The J gene is TRBJ1-1, the V gene TRBV28; TRBD1 matches 7 bases. There are 14 residues in the CDR3. CDR1 MDHEN and CDR2 SYDVKM come from the germline V gene. V shed 7 bases and J 5 bases; nucleotides not matched to a gene: 10. The CDR3 DNA reads as TGTGCCAGCACCTCGACAGGGTGGGGGACTGAAGCTTTCTTT. Encoded protein: CASTSTGWGTEAFF.

The chain combines TRBV29-1 with TRBJ2-3; D may be TRBD2 (5 bases). The germline V and J ends were trimmed by 7 bases and 1 base, with 15 bases remaining between them. Germline V CDR1 and CDR2: SQVTM, ANQGSEA. This CDR3 has 14 residues. The CDR3 sequence is CSADSGIRTDTQYF. The CDR3 bases are TGCAGCGCCGACTCGGGGATCCGCACAGATACGCAGTATTTT.

This clone was counted a single time. The chain links TRBV15 to TRBJ2-3; 9 bases line up with TRBD1. V shed 5 bases and J 5 bases; nucleotides not matched to a gene: 8. CDR3 size: 15 residues. Germline assignment: CDR1 LNHNV and CDR2 YYDKDF (reference sequence). The CDR3 reads CATSDRTGAVDTQYF. The DNA of the CDR3 is TGTGCCACCAGCGACCGGACAGGGGCGGTAGATACGCAGTATTTT.

The V call is TRBV18, the J call TRBJ2-1; TRBD1 might be the D (6 bases). The germline V gene encodes CDR1 KGHSH and CDR2 LQKENI. The length of the CDR3 is 16 residues. V gave up 0 bases and J gave up 9 bases, with 18 bases separating them. The CDR3: CASSPPTGTNPPEQFF. For the CDR3, the DNA is TGTGCCAGCTCACCACCTACCGGGACAAACCCCCCTGAGCAGTTCTTC.

The rearrangement links TRBV28 to TRBJ1-1, with 9 bases identical to TRBD1. Germline CDR1 and CDR2: MDHEN and SYDVKM. The V gene end was trimmed by 3 bases and the J gene end by 5 bases; junction bases not matched to a gene: 10. The length of the CDR3 is 16 residues. Written as DNA, the CDR3 is TGTGCCAGCAGTTTGCTCGCCGGGACAGGGAGAACTGAAGCTTTCTTT. It codes for CASSLLAGTGRTEAFF. Full variable domain (outside the CDR3, taken from reference TRBV28 and TRBJ1-1): DVKVTQSSRYLVKRTGEKVFLECVQDMDHENMFWYRQDPGLGLRLIYFSYDVKMKEKGDIPEGYSVSREKKERFSLILESASTNQTSMYLCASSLLAGTGRTEAFFGQGTRLTVV.

CDR3 coding DNA: TGTGCCAGTAGTATACCGGGACAAGTCACCGGGGAGCTGTTTTTT. Its protein is CASSIPGQVTGELFF. This chain links TRBV19 with TRBJ2-2, with D maybe TRBD1 (6 bases). This CDR3 spans 15 amino acids. Trimming removed 2 bases from V and 4 bases from J, with 11 bases in between. Germline assignment: CDR1 LNHDA and CDR2 SQIVND (reference sequence).

This rearrangement joins TRBV9 to TRBJ1-1, with 7 bases lining up with TRBD1. Unmatched junction bases numbered 12, after V lost 3 bases and J lost 1 base. CDR1 and CDR2 from the germline V gene are SGDLS and YYNGEE. This CDR3 has 17 amino acids. The CDR3 nucleotides are TGTGCCAGCAGCGCTCGCCTAACAGGGGAAGGGAACACTGAAGCTTTCTTT. This encodes CASSARLTGEGNTEAFF.

The rearrangement uses TRBV27 and TRBJ2-6; 8 bases are a match to TRBD1. V shed 5 bases and J 0 bases; nucleotides not matched to a gene: 12. The germline V gene encodes CDR1 MNHEY and CDR2 SMNVEV (reference sequence). The CDR3 is 19 amino acids. The CDR3 bases are TGTGCCAGCAGTCCGCCCCGGACAGGGCTTAGCTCTGGGGCCAACGTCCTGACTTTC. As protein: CASSPPRTGLSSGANVLTF.

This clone was observed a single time. CDR3 protein: CASSTSGTTYNEQFF. CDR3 DNA sequence: TGTGCCAGCAGCACTAGCGGAACGACCTACAATGAGCAGTTCTTC. This chain joins TRBV7-2 and TRBJ2-1, with TRBD2 identical over 8 bases. CDR1 is SGHTA and CDR2 is FQGNSA in the germline V gene. V lost 5 bases to trimming and J lost 2 bases; unmatched junction nucleotides: 5. The CDR3 contains 15 residues.

The V and J genes are TRBV29-1 and TRBJ1-5; D ambiguous. The CDR3 extends over 13 amino acids. Trimming took 4 bases from V and 4 from J, leaving 11 bases between them. The germline CDR1 and CDR2 sequences are SQVTM and ANQGSEA. This CDR3 reads CSVAVSVNQPQHF. CDR3 coding DNA: TGCAGCGTTGCCGTCTCAGTTAATCAGCCCCAGCATTTT.